The next 18 T cell receptor beta chains were all read from a single sample in a study of blood T cell repertoires in COVID-19. Produced via immunoSEQ multiplex PCR; TCRdb's table is partial and in-frame only. Of 100,000 to 150,000 clones listed, almost 80% are singletons. The sample consisted of peripheral blood. The receptors were sampled from a human donor in a cohort sampled during active COVID-19.

V is TRBV5-4 and J is TRBJ1-2, with D possibly TRBD1 on 6 matching bases. V lost 7 bases, J lost 1 base, and 11 bases lay in between. The CDR3 runs 13 residues. Germline CDR1 is SGHNT and CDR2 is YYREEE (reference sequence). This chain's CDR3 is CASADRSNYGYTF. CDR3 nucleotides: TGTGCCAGCGCCGACAGGAGTAACTATGGCTACACCTTC. Full variable domain (outside the CDR3, taken from reference TRBV5-4 and TRBJ1-2): ETGVTQSPTHLIKTRGQQVTLRCSSQSGHNTVSWYQQALGQGPQFIFQYYREEENGRGNFPPRFSGLQFPNYSSELNVNALELDDSALYLCASADRSNYGYTFGSGTRLTVV.

The chain employs TRBV19 and TRBJ2-3, with 8 bases identical to TRBD2. CDR1 is LNHDA and CDR2 is SQIVND in the germline V gene (reference sequence). The CDR3 runs to 15 residues. Trimming took 6 bases from V and 4 from J; bases not matched to a gene: 9. The CDR3 loop is CASSIQRGSSDTQYF. CDR3 nucleotide sequence: TGTGCCAGTAGCATCCAGCGGGGGAGTTCAGATACGCAGTATTTT. The full variable domain, in which reference TRBV19 and TRBJ2-3 provide the parts outside the CDR3, is DGGITQSPKYLFRKEGQNVTLSCEQNLNHDAMYWYRQDPGQGLRLIYYSQIVNDFQKGDIAEGYSVSREKKESFPLTVTSAQKNPTAFYLCASSIQRGSSDTQYFGPGTRLTVL.

The chain is built from TRBV6-5 and TRBJ1-1; 12 bases align to TRBD1. The CDR3 has 15 residues. The trim removed 6 bases at V and 6 bases at J, leaving 8 bases unmatched. Germline CDR1 reads MNHEY; CDR2 reads SVGAGI. CDR3 region: CASSRTGTGGSEAFF. The DNA for the CDR3 is TGTGCCAGCAGCCGCACGGGGACAGGGGGCTCTGAAGCTTTCTTT.

The genes are TRBV19 and TRBJ2-2, with a weak D call TRBD2 (5 bases). The germline V gene encodes CDR1 LNHDA and CDR2 SQIVND (reference sequence). CDR3 length: 14 residues. V was clipped by 3 bases and J by 7 bases, with 12 bases between them. CDR3 sequence: CASSMSGFGGELFF. The CDR3 DNA sequence: TGTGCCAGTAGTATGTCGGGATTTGGCGGGGAGCTGTTTTTT. The whole variable domain, filled in from reference TRBV19 and TRBJ2-2, reads DGGITQSPKYLFRKEGQNVTLSCEQNLNHDAMYWYRQDPGQGLRLIYYSQIVNDFQKGDIAEGYSVSREKKESFPLTVTSAQKNPTAFYLCASSMSGFGGELFFGEGSRLTVL.

This chain connects TRBV4-1 to TRBJ1-4; tentatively, D is TRBD1 (5 bases). V lost 1 base and J 0 bases, leaving 6 bases between the germline ends. Germline CDR1 and CDR2: MGHRA and YSYEKL. The CDR3 has 15 amino acids. CDR3 residues: CASSQAGTTNEKLFF. CDR3 coding DNA: TGCGCCAGCAGCCAAGCAGGGACAACTAATGAAAAACTGTTTTTT.

V is TRBV27 and J is TRBJ1-1, with TRBD1 matching over 10 bases. CDR1 and CDR2 from the germline V gene are MNHEY and SMNVEV (reference sequence). The CDR3 length is 15 residues. V trimming: 3 bases; J trimming: 5 bases; junction bases outside the gene matches: 6. The CDR3, as DNA: TGTGCCAGCAGTTTTTTGGGACAGGGGAGTACTGAAGCTTTCTTT. Its protein is CASSFLGQGSTEAFF.

The rearrangement links TRBV27 to TRBJ1-2; D is undetermined. The germline V gene encodes CDR1 MNHEY and CDR2 SMNVEV (reference sequence). The CDR3 is 16 residues long. The V gene lost 2 bases and the J gene lost 5 bases, with 18 bases spanning the gap. The CDR3 sequence: CASSLVPYPSGYGYTF. The CDR3 DNA sequence: TGTGCCAGCAGTTTAGTCCCTTACCCAAGCGGATATGGCTACACCTTC.

V gene TRBV6-6 combines with J gene TRBJ2-3, with 14 nucleotides matching TRBD2. The CDR3 runs 15 residues. Trimming took 6 bases from V and 4 from J; bases not matched to a gene: 3. CDR1 MNHNY and CDR2 SVGAGI come from the germline V gene (reference sequence). CDR3 region: CASSGTSGGADTQYF. Here the CDR3 DNA reads TGTGCCAGCAGCGGGACTAGCGGGGGTGCAGATACGCAGTATTTT.

The V call is TRBV7-2, the J call TRBJ1-2, with a weak D call TRBD1 (5 bases). CDR1 SGHTA and CDR2 FQGNSA come from the germline V gene. The V and J ends lost 0 bases and 0 bases respectively, with 11 bases between them. The CDR3 totals 16 residues. The CDR3 sequence is CASSLAGGYSNYGYTF. CDR3 nucleotides: TGTGCCAGCAGCTTAGCGGGGGGGTATTCTAACTATGGCTACACCTTC.

The chain couples TRBV18 to TRBJ2-5; D remains unclear. Germline V gives CDR1 KGHSH, CDR2 LQKENI. Deletions cut 3 bases from V and 1 base from J, with 15 bases between. This CDR3 region has 16 residues. For the CDR3, the DNA is TGTGCCAGCTCACCTTACGCGGAGAGCACCCAAGAGACCCAGTACTTC. Residues: CASSPYAESTQETQYF. The whole variable domain, filled in from reference TRBV18 and TRBJ2-5, reads NAGVMQNPRHLVRRRGQEARLRCSPMKGHSHVYWYRQLPEEGLKFMVYLQKENIIDESGMPKERFSAEFPKEGPSILRIQQVVRGDSAAYFCASSPYAESTQETQYFGPGTRLLVL.

The V gene is TRBV27, the J gene TRBJ2-3; 9 nucleotides agree with TRBD2. Germline V CDR1 and CDR2: MNHEY, SMNVEV (reference sequence). V was pared by 7 bases and J by 4 bases, with 12 bases of the junction left unmatched. This CDR3 has 16 amino acids. The CDR3 DNA reads TGTGCCAGCACCTCTTCCTCAGCGGGAGGCTCAGATACGCAGTATTTT. This encodes CASTSSSAGGSDTQYF.

This rearrangement joins TRBV7-2 to TRBJ2-1; 8 bases line up with TRBD1. This CDR3 comprises 12 residues. V shed 6 bases, J shed 10 bases, and the junction held 5 bases outside the gene matches. Germline V gene sequence: CDR1 SGHTA, CDR2 FQGNSA. The CDR3: CASRPGGREQFF. The CDR3 nucleotides are TGTGCCAGCAGGCCAGGGGGCAGAGAGCAGTTCTTC.

The chain has TRBV5-4 and TRBJ2-3, with a possible D match to TRBD1 (6 bases). This CDR3 has 16 amino acids. V was pared by 4 bases and J by 2 bases, with 17 bases between. Germline-derived CDR1 and CDR2 are SGHNT and YYREEE (reference sequence). The CDR3 sequence is CASSPEMGAHTDTQYF. CDR3 nucleotide sequence: TGTGCCAGCAGCCCTGAGATGGGGGCCCACACAGATACGCAGTATTTT.

This clone came up many times. V usage is TRBV7-8 and J usage is TRBJ2-3, with 7 bases fitting TRBD2. CDR1 and CDR2 from the germline V gene are SGHVS and FQNEAQ. The CDR3 covers 14 residues. J gave up 2 bases and V 6 bases, and 5 bases lay outside the gene matches. CDR3 loop: CASSFGGTTDTQYF. CDR3 in DNA: TGTGCCAGCAGTTTCGGGGGGACCACAGATACGCAGTATTTT. The whole variable domain, filled in from reference TRBV7-8 and TRBJ2-3, reads GAGVSQSPRYKVAKRGQDVALRCDPISGHVSLFWYQQALGQGPEFLTYFQNEAQLDKSGLPSDRFFAERPEGSVSTLKIQRTQQEDSAVYLCASSFGGTTDTQYFGPGTRLTVL.

The chain combines TRBV18 with TRBJ2-7; D is possibly TRBD2 (7 bases). The CDR3 spans 17 residues. Germline CDR1 reads KGHSH; CDR2 reads LQKENI. V dropped 3 bases and J dropped 3 bases, with 21 bases sitting between them. This CDR3 reads CASSPRGGRAALYEQYF. CDR3 in DNA: TGTGCCAGCTCACCTCGAGGGGGGAGGGCCGCCCTCTACGAGCAGTACTTC.

This clone was picked up one time. V is TRBV3-1 (or the pseudogene TRBV3-2) and J is TRBJ2-2; tentatively, D is TRBD2 (5 bases). Germline values: CDR1 LGHDT, CDR2 YNNKEL (reference sequence). The ends were cut back, 8 bases at V and 5 bases at J, with 9 bases in the middle. The CDR3 is 12 amino acids. The DNA for the CDR3 is TGTGCCAGCCCGAGCGGTACCGGGGAGCTGTTTTTT. Translation gives CASPSGTGELFF.

V and J are TRBV7-6 and TRBJ2-3, with D tentatively TRBD2 (5 bases). Germline V CDR1 and CDR2: SGHVS, FNYEAQ. V lost 1 base and J 1 base, leaving 6 bases between the germline ends. The CDR3 length is 14 residues. CDR3 residues: CASSLGRGTDTQYF. CDR3 coding DNA: TGTGCCAGCAGCTTAGGGCGGGGCACAGATACGCAGTATTTT.

V gene TRBV19 combines with J gene TRBJ2-7, with a possible D match to TRBD2 (6 bases). The length of the CDR3 is 16 residues. CDR1 and CDR2 from the germline V gene are LNHDA and SQIVND (reference sequence). V lost 4 bases, J lost 3 bases, and 19 bases lay in between. For the CDR3, the DNA is TGTGCCAGTAGTAAGGGTGCCGCGGGACGTTACTACGAGCAGTACTTC. Encoded protein: CASSKGAAGRYYEQYF.